This T cell receptor (beta chain) was profiled in a study of shared clonotypes between healthy human individuals. The CDR3 runs 16 residues. Between the trimmed V and J ends, which lost 1 base and 2 bases, there was a span of 13 bases. Germline CDR1 and CDR2: SGHTA and FQGTGA. Only in-frame clones appear in the TCRdb table, and some are missing; sequencing was by immunoSEQ multiplex PCR. The sample has about 2,200,000 clones, approximately 94% seen once. General study results and limits: Blood alone was sampled, and tissue repertoires likely differ. Rarefaction analysis demonstrated incomplete sorted-subset sequencing notwithstanding large depth.

With regard to this clone: Its antigen remains unidentified.

CD8 cells regarded as naive lacked CD45RO, were positively chosen for CCR7, and omitted terminally differentiated effector memory CD45RA+ cells. Specimen: naive CD8+ T cells from PBMCs. The origin of this receptor is a man aged 18 to 30 in good health. Some clones in this sample may be carry-over from other donors' samples. The chain links TRBV7-3 to TRBJ2-3; D is ambiguous. CDR3 sequence reads: CASSLSRTGDTDTQYF. CDR3 bases: TGTGCCAGCAGCTTAAGTCGTACCGGAGACACAGATACGCAGTATTTT.